These T cell receptor beta chains were read from a single sample in a study of cytomegalovirus exposure and HLA in healthy donors. Clones were sequenced by immunoSEQ multiplex PCR, and TCRdb holds only the in-frame ones, with some missing. The profile shows around 110,000 clones, 73% of them singletons. Sequenced input: PBMCs. The receptors stem from a man under 40 in good health and CMV-seronegative. CDR3s include the opening cysteine and the closing phenylalanine or tryptophan. Fields, in order: V gene, J gene, CDR3 protein.

TRBV10-1,TRBJ2-5,CASLDPPTSGKRREETQYF
TRBV19,TRBJ1-5,CASSSIDRGNQPQHF
TRBV7-8,TRBJ2-1,CASSLGLATNEQFF
TRBV19,TRBJ2-2,CASSTSSGRGTGELFF
TRBV27,TRBJ2-2,CASSLSPLAGELFF
TRBV5-1,TRBJ2-1,CASSLLASGTHNEQFF
TRBV7-3,TRBJ2-1,CASSLESGRNEQFF
TRBV9,TRBJ1-6,CASSVGTGNSPLHF
TRBV5-5,NA,CASSLEDRAPYEQYF
TRBV19,TRBJ2-7,CASSPRPTGPYEQYF
TRBV27,TRBJ2-7,CASSLYRSSYEQYF
TRBV29-1,TRBJ2-7,CSVEGPSGRYEQYF
TRBV6-5,TRBJ1-2,CASSLGGSGYGYTF
TRBV11-2,TRBJ2-1,CASTVRLAGYNEQFF
TRBV18,TRBJ2-6,CASSPRSGSGTSGANVLTF
TRBV19,TRBJ2-1,CASSSRGGYNEQFF
TRBV5-8,TRBJ2-5,CASSRLKDRQETQYF
TRBV5-4,TRBJ2-1,CASSFPSGSSYNEQFF
TRBV5-6,TRBJ2-2,CASSFMRNSNTGELFF
TRBV5-1,TRBJ2-5,CASSLLEGVETQYF
TRBV7-2,TRBJ2-3,CASSPSGGAHTQYF
TRBV28,TRBJ2-4,CASSRFGASGEKNIQYF
TRBV4-2,TRBJ2-3,CASSYTSGGSTDTQYF
TRBV28,TRBJ1-5,CASSPFGTGDGQPQHF
TRBV15,TRBJ1-3,CATSRVDSSGNTIYF
TRBV5-4,TRBJ2-7,CASSSPQRGVVHEQYF
TRBV2,TRBJ2-3,CASSLGLQDTQYF
TRBV18,TRBJ2-1,CASSLSGDYNEQFF
TRBV29-1,TRBJ1-1,CSVERDRDAEAFF
TRBV27,TRBJ2-1,CASRGQGSDEQFF
TRBV7-2,TRBJ1-5,CASSPDSSNQPQHF
TRBV4-1,TRBJ2-3,CASSPTSGGARDTQYF
TRBV7-2,TRBJ2-7,CASTTGLTEQYF
TRBV7-7,TRBJ2-5,CASSTGRRETQYF
TRBV6-5,TRBJ1-5,CASSTGTDSNQPQHF
TRBV5-1,TRBJ1-6,CASSPSGVRATALHF
TRBV10-3,TRBJ2-7,CAISESGRSYEQYF
TRBV6-5,TRBJ2-5,CASSWDRAETQYF
TRBV6-5,TRBJ1-6,CASSLGSRHSPLHF
TRBV7-9,TRBJ2-7,CSSSSDFYEQYF
TRBV4-1,TRBJ2-5,CASSQPPAGEETQYF
TRBV19,TRBJ1-4,CASTGLINEKLFF
TRBV7-9,TRBJ1-1,CASSRAFF
TRBV27,TRBJ2-7,CASSGDRGYEQYF
TRBV5-1,TRBJ2-5,CASSNIAGGHQETQYF
TRBV6-5,TRBJ2-5,CASRAWASDQETQYF
TRBV5-4,TRBJ2-5,CASSSSGRAPAKETQYF
TRBV5-4,TRBJ2-2,CASSLRPREAGELFF
TRBV6-5,TRBJ2-3,CASSYGTTTDTQYF
TRBV2,TRBJ1-2,CASGQGSSYGYTF
TRBV6-1,TRBJ2-7,CASISDEQYF
TRBV6-1,TRBJ2-3,CASSESRGSTDTQYF
TRBV5-4,TRBJ1-2,CASSLGVDQAYGYTF